This TCR beta chain was found in a study of T cell responses to AZD1222 COVID-19 vaccine. Whole-study findings and limits: Regions left unmutated in variants are reportedly the target of nearly half of spike-specific TCRs. At study baseline, merely several AZD1222 recipients were seropositive.

Repertoires were generated with immunoSEQ multiplex PCR, while TCRdb's copy carries only in-frame clones and drops some. The sample has some 120,000 clones, about 89% seen once. This clone was found a few times. Its antigen is not known. V gave up 4 bases and J gave up 5 bases; unmatched junction bases: 5. CDR1 and CDR2 (germline): SGHRS, YFSETQ. This CDR3 contains 13 residues. The material sequenced was peripheral blood, taken 28 days after the second AZD1222 dose. This sequence joins TRBV5-1 and TRBJ1-1; 7 nucleotides agree with TRBD1. This TCR came from an adult who received the AZD1222 COVID-19 vaccine. CDR3 in amino acids: CASSTTGRTEAFF. As DNA, the CDR3 is TGCGCCAGCAGCACGACAGGGAGAACTGAAGCTTTCTTT.